The clone carrying this TCR beta chain appeared once. Its antigen remains unknown. V lost 3 bases, J lost 1 base, and 12 bases lay in between. This CDR3 region has 15 residues. Germline CDR1 and CDR2: SNHLY and FYNNEI. This record belongs to a study of blood T cells in healthy people across ages. Each sample yielded at least 5.5 micrograms of PBMC total RNA. With a J-beta primer mix and a sample-barcoded 5' primer, a second PCR ran about 7 to 12 cycles. CDR3-containing paired-end reads numbering at least 2.5 million came from each sample. TCRdb re-called the 5' RACE reads with MiXCR, one entry per CDR3 protein. This sample has hundreds of thousands of distinct CDR3 sequences; 58% occur once, and the top ten carry approximately 23%. Study-level results: Expanded clonotype shifts may have been confounded, as the donors had an unknown CMV status.

The V and J genes are TRBV2 and TRBJ1-1, with D uncertain. Material: blood. The clonotype comes from a man under 40 in good health. This CDR3 reads CASSDPGEANTEAFF. The DNA of the CDR3 is TGTGCCAGCAGTGACCCTGGGGAGGCGAACACTGAAGCTTTCTTT.